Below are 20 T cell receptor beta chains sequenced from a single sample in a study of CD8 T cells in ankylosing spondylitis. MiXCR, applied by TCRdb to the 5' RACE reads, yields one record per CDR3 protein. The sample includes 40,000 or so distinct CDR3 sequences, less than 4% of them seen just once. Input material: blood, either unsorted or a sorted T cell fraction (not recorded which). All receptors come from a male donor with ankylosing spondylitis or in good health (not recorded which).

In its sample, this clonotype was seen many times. The CDR3 coding sequence is TGTGCCAGCAGCGTAGGGACAGGGGGCTACACTGAAGCTTTCTTT. Translated: CASSVGTGGYTEAFF. The chain carries TRBV9 and TRBJ1-1; 11 bases agree with TRBD1. Germline V gene sequence: CDR1 SGDLS, CDR2 YYNGEE. V lost 0 bases, J lost 3 bases, and 1 base stayed unmatched. CDR3 length: 15 residues.

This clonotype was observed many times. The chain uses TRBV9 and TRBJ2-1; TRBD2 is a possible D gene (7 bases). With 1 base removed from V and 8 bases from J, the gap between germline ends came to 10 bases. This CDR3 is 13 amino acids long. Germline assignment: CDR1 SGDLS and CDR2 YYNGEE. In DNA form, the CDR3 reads TGTGCCAGCAGCGTAACCGGGGGGCATGAGCAGTTCTTC. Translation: CASSVTGGHEQFF.

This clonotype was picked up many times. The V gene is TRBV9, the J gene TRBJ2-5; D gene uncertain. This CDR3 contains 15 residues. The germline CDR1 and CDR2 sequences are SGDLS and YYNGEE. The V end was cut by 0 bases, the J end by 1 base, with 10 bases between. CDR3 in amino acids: CASSVALNSQETQYF. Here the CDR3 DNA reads TGTGCCAGCAGCGTAGCTCTTAACAGCCAAGAGACCCAGTACTTC. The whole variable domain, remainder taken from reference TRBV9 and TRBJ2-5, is DSGVTQTPKHLITATGQRVTLRCSPRSGDLSVYWYQQSLDQGLQFLIQYYNGEERAKGNILERFSAQQFPDLHSELNLSSLELGDSALYFCASSVALNSQETQYFGPGTRLLVL.

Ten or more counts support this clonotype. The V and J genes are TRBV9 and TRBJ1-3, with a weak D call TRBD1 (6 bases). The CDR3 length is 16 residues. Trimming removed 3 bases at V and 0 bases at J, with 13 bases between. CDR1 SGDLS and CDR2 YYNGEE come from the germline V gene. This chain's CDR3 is CASSAGQFNSGNTIYF. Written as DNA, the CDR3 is TGTGCCAGCAGCGCCGGACAGTTTAACTCTGGAAACACCATATATTTT.

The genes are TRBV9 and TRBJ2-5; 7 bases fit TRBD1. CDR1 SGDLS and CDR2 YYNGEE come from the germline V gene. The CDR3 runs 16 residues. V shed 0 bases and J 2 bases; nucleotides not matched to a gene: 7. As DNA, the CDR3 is TGTGCCAGCAGCGTAGCCCTAGAGACAGGGCAAGAGACCCAGTACTTC. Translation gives CASSVALETGQETQYF.

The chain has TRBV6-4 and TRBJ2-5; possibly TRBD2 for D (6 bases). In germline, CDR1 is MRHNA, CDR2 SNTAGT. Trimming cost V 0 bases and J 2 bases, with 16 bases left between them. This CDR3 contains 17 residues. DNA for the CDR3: TGTGCCAGCAGTGACTCGTTTATAGCGGATAATCAAGAGACCCAGTACTTC. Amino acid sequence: CASSDSFIADNQETQYF.

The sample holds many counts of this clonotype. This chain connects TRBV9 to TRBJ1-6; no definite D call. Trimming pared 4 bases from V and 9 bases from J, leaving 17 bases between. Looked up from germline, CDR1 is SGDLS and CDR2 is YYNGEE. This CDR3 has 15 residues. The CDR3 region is CASSFTESRGSPLHF. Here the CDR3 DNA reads TGTGCCAGCAGCTTCACGGAAAGTCGCGGTTCACCCCTCCACTTT.

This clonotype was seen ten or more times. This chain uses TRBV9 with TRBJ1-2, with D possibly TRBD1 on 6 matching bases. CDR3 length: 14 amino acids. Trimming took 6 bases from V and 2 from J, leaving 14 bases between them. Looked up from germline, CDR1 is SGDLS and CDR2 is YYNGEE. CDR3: CASTPNQGNYGYTF. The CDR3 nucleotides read TGTGCCAGCACCCCCAACCAGGGGAACTATGGCTACACCTTC.

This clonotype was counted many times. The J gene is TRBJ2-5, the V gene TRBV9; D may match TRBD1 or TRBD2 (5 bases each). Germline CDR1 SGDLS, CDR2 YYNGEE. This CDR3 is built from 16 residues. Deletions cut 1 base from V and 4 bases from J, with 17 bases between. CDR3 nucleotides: TGTGCCAGCAGCGTATCACCCGGGACGCCAATAGAGACCCAGTACTTC. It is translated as CASSVSPGTPIETQYF. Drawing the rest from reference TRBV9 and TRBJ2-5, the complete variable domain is DSGVTQTPKHLITATGQRVTLRCSPRSGDLSVYWYQQSLDQGLQFLIQYYNGEERAKGNILERFSAQQFPDLHSELNLSSLELGDSALYFCASSVSPGTPIETQYFGPGTRLLVL.

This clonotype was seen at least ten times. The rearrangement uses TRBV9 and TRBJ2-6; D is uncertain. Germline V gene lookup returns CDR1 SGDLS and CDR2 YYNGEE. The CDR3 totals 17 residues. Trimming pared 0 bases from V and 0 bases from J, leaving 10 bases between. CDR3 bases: TGTGCCAGCAGCGTAGTGGGCCAAAGCTCTGGGGCCAACGTCCTGACTTTC. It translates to CASSVVGQSSGANVLTF.

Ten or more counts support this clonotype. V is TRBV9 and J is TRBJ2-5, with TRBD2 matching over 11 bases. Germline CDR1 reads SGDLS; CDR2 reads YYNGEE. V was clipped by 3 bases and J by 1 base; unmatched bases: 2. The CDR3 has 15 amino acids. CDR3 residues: CASSGGTSGQETQYF. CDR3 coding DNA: TGTGCCAGCAGCGGAGGGACTAGCGGCCAAGAGACCCAGTACTTC.

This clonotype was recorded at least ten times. The CDR3: CASSVEGGPYNEQFF. The DNA of the CDR3 is TGTGCCAGCAGCGTAGAGGGGGGCCCCTACAATGAGCAGTTCTTC. This chain joins TRBV9 and TRBJ2-1; tentatively, D is TRBD1 or TRBD2 (6 bases each). V lost 0 bases to trimming and J lost 2 bases, with 9 bases between them. The CDR3 runs 15 residues. Germline-derived CDR1 and CDR2 are SGDLS and YYNGEE.

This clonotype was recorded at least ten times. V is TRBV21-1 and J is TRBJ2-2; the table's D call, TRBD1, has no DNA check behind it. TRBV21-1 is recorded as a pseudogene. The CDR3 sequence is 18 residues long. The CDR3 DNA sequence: TGTGCCAGTCCCCCTCCGCATCCCACCCCACTAGACACCGGGGAGCTGTTTTTT. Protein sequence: CASPPPHPTPLDTGELFF.

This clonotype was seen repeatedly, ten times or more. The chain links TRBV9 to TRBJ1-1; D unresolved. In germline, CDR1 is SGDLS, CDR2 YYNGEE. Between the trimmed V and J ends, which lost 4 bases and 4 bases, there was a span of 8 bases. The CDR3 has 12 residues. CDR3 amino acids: CASSKQSTEAFF. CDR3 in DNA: TGTGCCAGCAGCAAACAGAGCACTGAAGCTTTCTTT.

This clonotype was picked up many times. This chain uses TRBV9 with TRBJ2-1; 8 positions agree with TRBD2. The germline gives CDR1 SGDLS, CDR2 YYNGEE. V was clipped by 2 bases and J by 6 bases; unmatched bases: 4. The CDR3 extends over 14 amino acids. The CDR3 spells CASSVLAGPNEQFF. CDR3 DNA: TGTGCCAGCAGCGTTTTAGCGGGGCCCAATGAGCAGTTCTTC.

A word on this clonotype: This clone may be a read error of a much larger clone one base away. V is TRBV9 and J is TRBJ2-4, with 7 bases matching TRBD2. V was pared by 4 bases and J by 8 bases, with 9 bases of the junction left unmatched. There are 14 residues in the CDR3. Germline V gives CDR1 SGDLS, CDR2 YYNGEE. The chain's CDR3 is CASSTQVAGDIQYF. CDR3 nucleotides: TGTGCCAGCAGCACCCAGGTGGCGGGGGACATTCAGTACTTC.

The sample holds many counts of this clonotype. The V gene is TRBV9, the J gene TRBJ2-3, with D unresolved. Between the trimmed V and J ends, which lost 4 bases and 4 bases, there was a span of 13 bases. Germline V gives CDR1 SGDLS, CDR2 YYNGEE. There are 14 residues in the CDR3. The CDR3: CASSLRPSPDTQYF. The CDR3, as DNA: TGTGCCAGCAGCCTCCGACCAAGCCCAGATACGCAGTATTTT.

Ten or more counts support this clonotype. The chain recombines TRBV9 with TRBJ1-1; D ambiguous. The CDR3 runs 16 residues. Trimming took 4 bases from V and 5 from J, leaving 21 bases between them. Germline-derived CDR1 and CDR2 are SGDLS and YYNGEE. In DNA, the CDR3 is TGTGCCAGCAGCCCACACTCACCGGGAGACGGTACTGAAGCTTTCTTT. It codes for CASSPHSPGDGTEAFF.

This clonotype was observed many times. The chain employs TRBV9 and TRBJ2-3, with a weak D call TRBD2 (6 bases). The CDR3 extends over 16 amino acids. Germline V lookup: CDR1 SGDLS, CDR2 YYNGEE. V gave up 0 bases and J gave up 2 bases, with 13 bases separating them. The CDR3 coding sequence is TGTGCCAGCAGCGTAGCCCTGGGGGGAGCCACAGATACGCAGTATTTT. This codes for CASSVALGGATDTQYF.

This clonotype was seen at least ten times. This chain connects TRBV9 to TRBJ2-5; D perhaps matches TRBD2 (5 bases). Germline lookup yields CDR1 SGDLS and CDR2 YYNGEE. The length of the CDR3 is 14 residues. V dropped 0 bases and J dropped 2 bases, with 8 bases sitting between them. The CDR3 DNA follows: TGTGCCAGCAGCGTAGGAGCGGTACAAGAGACCCAGTACTTC. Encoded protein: CASSVGAVQETQYF.